These 26 T cell receptor beta chains originate from one sample sequenced in a study of tumor and adjacent non-tumor tissue in lung cancer. The library came from three nested PCR rounds adapted from ARM-PCR protocols. In TCRdb, the multiplex PCR reads were re-called with MiXCR into one record per CDR3 protein. The sample records 47,000 or so distinct CDR3 sequences, roughly 67% being singletons. RNA was extracted from bulk tissue without any cell sorting. The normal lung tissue was taken more than 3 cm from the tumor edge. Source material: distant non-tumor lung tissue. The receptors were sampled from an older woman with non-small cell lung cancer.

Details on this clonotype: Here the CDR3 omits its conserved ending phenylalanine or tryptophan, so a read error is the likely source. The V and J genes are TRBV28 and TRBJ2-1; possible D gene TRBD2, 5 bases. V dropped 6 bases and J dropped 6 bases, with 15 bases sitting between them. The CDR3 has 14 residues. Per germline, CDR1 MDHEN and CDR2 SYDVKM. As DNA, the CDR3 is TGTGCCAGCAGAGCGGATCCGACTGTCAATGAGCAGTTCTTG. It codes for CASRADPTVNEQFL.

About this clonotype: A clone one base away is much larger, so this may be a read error. The gene calls are TRBV20-1 and TRBJ2-3; no reliable D call. The CDR3 has 14 residues. Trimming took 4 bases from V and 4 from J, leaving 15 bases between them. Per the germline V gene, CDR1 is DFQATT and CDR2 is SNEGSKA (reference sequence). CDR3 in amino acids: CSAITPSGADTQYF. The CDR3 DNA reads as TGCAGTGCTATCACCCCTTCGGGTGCAGATACGCAGTATTTT.

As to this clonotype: The CDR3 ends on some other residue instead of the conserved phenylalanine or tryptophan, so this is likely a read error. V is TRBV6-1 and J is TRBJ1-1, with 7 bases identical to TRBD1. V shed 7 bases, J shed 2 bases, and the junction held 4 bases outside the gene matches. The CDR3 is made up of 13 amino acids. Germline V gives CDR1 MNHNS, CDR2 SASEGT. The CDR3 DNA reads as TGTGCCAGCACAGGGGGGCGAAACACTGAAGCTTTCGTT. This sequence encodes CASTGGRNTEAFV.

The table lists this clonotype with a count of one. Mismatch with germline at one junction end may stem from a read error. The V and J genes are TRBV6-1 and TRBJ2-7; D is uncertain. The CDR3 is 13 amino acids. The V gene's germline CDR1 is MNHNS and CDR2 SASEGT. CDR3 DNA: TGTGCCGGCAGAACCGGAACAGAGGTCGAGCAGTACTTC. Its protein product is CAGRTGTEVEQYF.

In regard to this clonotype: One end of the junction fails to match germline, which may point to a read error. The V call is TRBV19, the J call TRBJ1-1, with 10 bases that match TRBD1. CDR1 and CDR2 (germline): LNHDA, SQIVND (reference sequence). The CDR3 length is 13 residues. CDR3 in DNA: TGTGCCAGTACCCCTGACAGGGGGCTCGGAGCTCTCTTT. This codes for CASTPDRGLGALF.

In its sample, this clonotype was seen once. Possible read error: a much larger clone is one base away. The J gene is TRBJ2-1, the V gene TRBV7-9; D assignment may be TRBD1 or TRBD2 (6 bases each). The CDR3 totals 15 residues. The ends were cut back, 2 bases at V and 7 bases at J, with 15 bases in the middle. Germline CDR1 SEHNR, CDR2 FQNEAQ (reference sequence). CDR3 nucleotides: TGTGCCAGCAGCTTACGGAGGGGGAGAGAGAATGAGCAGTTCTTC. This sequence encodes CASSLRRGRENEQFF.

As regards this clonotype: This may come from a read error, since a much larger clone is one base off. The chain couples TRBV28 to TRBJ1-2; 7 bases line up with TRBD1. This CDR3 spans 14 amino acids. The germline gives CDR1 MDHEN, CDR2 SYDVKM. The CDR3 here is CTSSLRDRSYGYTF. The CDR3 bases are TGTACCAGCAGTTTAAGGGACAGATCCTATGGCTACACCTTC.

This clonotype was picked up many times. The chain combines TRBV28 with TRBJ1-5; D might be TRBD1 (6 bases). In germline, CDR1 is MDHEN, CDR2 SYDVKM. CDR3 length equals 14 residues. V lost 6 bases to trimming and J lost 7 bases, with 16 bases between them. CDR3 nucleotide sequence: TGTGCCAGCAGCTTAATACAGGGCCACCAGCCCCAGCATTTT. Its translation is CASSLIQGHQPQHF.

This rearrangement joins TRBV6-2 or TRBV6-3 to TRBJ2-2; TRBD1 aligns across 7 bases. V lost 5 bases, J lost 7 bases, and 16 bases stayed unmatched. Germline values: CDR1 MNHEY, CDR2 SVGEGT. The CDR3 has 17 residues. CDR3 nucleotides: TGTGCCAGCAGTCCACCCAGGGGGATAAGAAGTATCGGGGAGCTGTTTTTT. Translation gives CASSPPRGIRSIGELFF.

This clonotype turned up a few times. The chain carries TRBV12-3 or TRBV12-4 and TRBJ2-2; no definite D call. The V end was cut by 6 bases, the J end by 6 bases, with 14 bases between. The CDR3 is made up of 14 amino acids. CDR3 amino acids: CASRPSGNAGELFF. The CDR3 DNA reads TGTGCCAGCAGACCTAGTGGAAACGCCGGGGAGCTGTTTTTT.

Notes on this clonotype: The junction departs from germline at one end; a sequencing error may be responsible. V gene TRBV28 combines with J gene TRBJ1-2; 7 bases line up with TRBD1. The CDR3 contains 11 residues. CDR1 is MDHEN and CDR2 is SYDVKM in the germline V gene. CDR3 sequence: CASSRQGGYAF. The CDR3 nucleotides are TGTGCCAGCAGTCGACAGGGTGGTTACGCCTTC.

There are many counts of this clonotype. The rearrangement links TRBV12-5 to TRBJ2-7, with 8 bases aligning to TRBD2. The CDR3 covers 17 residues. J was trimmed by 3 bases and V by 0 bases; bases with no gene match: 10. Germline V CDR1 and CDR2: LGHNT, FRNRAP. The CDR3 DNA follows: TGTGCTAGTGGTTTGGTCCCAATTTCACGGGGGGGCTACGAGCAGTACTTC. Translation gives CASGLVPISRGGYEQYF.

This clonotype came up once. Without the conserved terminal phenylalanine or tryptophan, this CDR3 likely stems from a read error. As DNA, the CDR3 is TGCGTCACCTCCGGAGGGGGGAAGTACGAGCAGTACTAC. Residues: CVTSGGGKYEQYY. The rearrangement joins TRBV10-2 to TRBJ2-7, with D perhaps TRBD1 or TRBD2 (6 bases each). CDR1 and CDR2 (germline): WSHSY, SAAADI. The CDR3 runs to 13 residues.

The chain recombines TRBV12-3 or TRBV12-4 with TRBJ2-7; perhaps D is TRBD1 or TRBD2 (5 bases each). Trimming pared 10 bases from V and 3 bases from J, leaving 22 bases between. This CDR3 comprises 15 residues. CDR3 amino acids: CANILTNGTVYEQYF. In DNA form, the CDR3 reads TGTGCCAACATCTTGACTAACGGGACGGTCTACGAGCAGTACTTC.

This chain joins TRBV11-2 and TRBJ2-3; 7 bases align to TRBD2. Germline V lookup: CDR1 SGHAT, CDR2 FQNNGV. With V trimmed by 0 bases and J by 12 bases, 15 bases remained unmatched. The CDR3 covers 16 residues. The CDR3 region is CASSLDAGAETDRQYF. CDR3 DNA: TGTGCCAGCAGCTTAGATGCGGGAGCGGAGACAGATAGACAGTATTTT.

This clonotype was recorded many times. The junction differs from germline at one of its ends, possibly a read error. The rearrangement joins TRBV14 to TRBJ2-3, with 8 nucleotides matching TRBD2. CDR3 length equals 13 residues. CDR1 SGHDN and CDR2 FVKESK come from the germline V gene. CDR3 bases: TGTGCCAGCAGTCAAGTTGTAGCGGGGTCGCAGTATTTT. Amino acids: CASSQVVAGSQYF.

To note about this clonotype: The junction departs from germline at one end; a sequencing error may be responsible. The chain is built from TRBV20-1 and TRBJ2-1; the D gene is possibly TRBD2 (6 bases). The V gene's germline CDR1 is DFQATT and CDR2 SNEGSKA (reference sequence). CDR3 length equals 13 residues. CDR3 coding DNA: TGCAGTGCAAACTTAGCGGAGTACAATGAACAGTTCTTC. Amino acid sequence: CSANLAEYNEQFF.

About this clonotype: The CDR3 end shows no conserved phenylalanine or tryptophan, and so a read error is likely. The chain links TRBV29-1 to TRBJ2-2; D might be TRBD1 (6 bases). This CDR3 is 14 amino acids long. Germline-derived CDR1 and CDR2 are SQVTM and ANQGSEA. The CDR3 DNA follows: TGCAGCGTTTCCAGACAGGATAACACAGGGGAGCTGTTTTTA. Translated: CSVSRQDNTGELFL.

V usage is TRBV19 and J usage is TRBJ1-5, with 8 bases fitting TRBD1. This CDR3 spans 15 amino acids. The germline V gene encodes CDR1 LNHDA and CDR2 SQIVND (reference sequence). J lost 6 bases, V lost 7 bases, and 11 bases had no gene match. DNA for the CDR3: TGTGCCAGTAACATACAGGGGGTAGAGGGTCAGCCCCAGCATTTT. Its protein product is CASNIQGVEGQPQHF.

As regards this clonotype: One end of the junction is discordant with germline, which a read error may explain. The J gene is TRBJ2-1, the V gene TRBV4-2; TRBD1 matches at 9 bases. This CDR3 is built from 18 residues. The germline CDR1 and CDR2 sequences are LGHNA and YNFKEQ. In nucleotides, the CDR3 is TGTGCCAGCAGACCTGAAGGAATCGGGACAGGGTCGGTTAATGATCAGTCCTTC. Protein sequence: CASRPEGIGTGSVNDQSF.

V and J are TRBV6-6 and TRBJ2-3, with 9 bases that match TRBD1. Trimming removed 2 bases from V and 3 bases from J; junction bases left unmatched: 12. This CDR3 comprises 18 residues. CDR1 MNHNY and CDR2 SVGAGI come from the germline V gene (reference sequence). CDR3 loop: CASSYTIPDRGSTDTQYF. In DNA form, the CDR3 reads TGTGCCAGCAGTTACACCATCCCGGACAGGGGTAGTACAGATACGCAGTATTTT.

About this clonotype: The germline gene is not matched at one end of the junction; a read error may be the cause. The gene calls are TRBV11-1 and TRBJ2-3; 8 bases map to TRBD1. The CDR3 contains 14 residues. The germline V gene has CDR1 SGHAT and CDR2 FQDESV (reference sequence). CDR3 nucleotides: TGTACCAGCATCATGGACAGGGAGGCAGATACGCAGTATTTT. It encodes CTSIMDREADTQYF.

For this clonotype: At one of its ends the junction is not consistent with the germline gene, which may arise from a read error. V gene TRBV24-1 combines with J gene TRBJ2-1; a weak D match, TRBD1 (6 bases). The germline CDR1 and CDR2 sequences are KGHDR and SFDVKD. CDR3 size: 16 residues. CDR3 DNA: TGTGTCACCAGTGGGATCGGGACATTCTACTACAATGAGCAGTTCTTC. Translating gives CVTSGIGTFYYNEQFF.

Details on this clonotype: Its ends do not fully match the called genes, so a read error is possible. CDR3 DNA: TGCGCCAGCAGCCACAGGACAAAGAACATTGAAGCTTTCTTT. It yields the protein CASSHRTKNIEAFF. The chain combines TRBV4-1 with TRBJ1-1; tentatively, D is TRBD1 (5 bases). From germline, CDR1 is MGHRA and CDR2 YSYEKL. The CDR3 is 14 amino acids.

Many counts were recorded for this clonotype. The chain couples TRBV30 to TRBJ1-6; the D gene is possibly TRBD1 (6 bases). CDR1 and CDR2 (germline): GTSNPN, SVGIG (reference sequence). V dropped 3 bases and J dropped 5 bases, with 14 bases sitting between them. This CDR3 comprises 15 residues. The CDR3 region has the DNA TGTGCCTGGAGCAGGCCGGGACAAAATAATTCACCCCTCCACTTT. The encoded protein is CAWSRPGQNNSPLHF. Based on the CDR3 plus reference TRBV30 and TRBJ1-6, the full variable domain is SQTIHQWPATLVQPVGSPLSLECTVEGTSNPNLYWYRQAAGRGLQLLFYSVGIGQISSEVPQNLSASRPQDRQFILSSKKLLLSDSGFYLCAWSRPGQNNSPLHFGNGTRLTVT.

The chain joins TRBV28 to TRBJ1-4, with TRBD1 matching over 9 bases. The CDR3 is 15 residues long. Per germline, CDR1 MDHEN and CDR2 SYDVKM. J gave up 8 bases and V 4 bases, and 8 bases lay outside the gene matches. The chain's CDR3 is CASSSRTGVKEKLFF. CDR3 DNA sequence: TGTGCCAGCAGTTCCCGGACAGGGGTGAAGGAAAAACTGTTTTTT.